Many counts were recorded for the clone carrying this TCR beta chain. Profiled with immunoSEQ multiplex PCR; TCRdb holds only in-frame clones, not every one. The data show about 470,000 clones, about 85% seen once. The data belong to a study of shared clonotypes between healthy human individuals. Study in general: Sampling drew on donors who were a couple of women and three men aged 18 to 49.

This receptor was taken from a middle-aged woman in good health. Some clones in this sample may be carry-over from other donors' samples. The specimen sequenced was PBMCs.

CDR3 in amino acids: CASSLSRDEQFF. The DNA of the CDR3 is TGTGCCAGCAGTTTATCGCGGGATGAGCAGTTCTTC. The rearrangement links TRBV27 to TRBJ2-1, with D possibly matching TRBD2 (5 bases). CDR1 is MNHEY and CDR2 is SMNVEV in the germline V gene (reference sequence). V was pared by 0 bases and J by 8 bases, with 5 bases between. The CDR3 spans 12 residues.